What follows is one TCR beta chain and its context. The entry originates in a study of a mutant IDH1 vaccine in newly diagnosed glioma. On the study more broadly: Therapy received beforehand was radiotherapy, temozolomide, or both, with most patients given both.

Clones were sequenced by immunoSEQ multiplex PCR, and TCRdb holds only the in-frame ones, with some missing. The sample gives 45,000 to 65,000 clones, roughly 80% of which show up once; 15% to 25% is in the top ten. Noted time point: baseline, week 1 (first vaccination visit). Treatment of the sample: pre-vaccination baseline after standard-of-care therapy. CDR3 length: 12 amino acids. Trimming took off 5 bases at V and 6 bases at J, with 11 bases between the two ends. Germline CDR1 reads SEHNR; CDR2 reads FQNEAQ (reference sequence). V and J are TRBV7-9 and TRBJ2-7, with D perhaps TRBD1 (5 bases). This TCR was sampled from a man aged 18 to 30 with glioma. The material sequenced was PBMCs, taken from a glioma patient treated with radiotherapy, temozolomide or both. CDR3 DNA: TGTGCCAGCAGCATGGGGCAGGCCGAGCAGTACTTC. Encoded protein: CASSMGQAEQYF.